This T cell receptor beta chain was observed in a study of Ad26.COV2.S vaccination and SARS-CoV-2 variants. About the study: Ad26.COV2.S, an intramuscular injection, was given once or twice 56 days apart. Study-level points and caveats: Placebo and vaccine recipients had non-spike TCR breadth that was similar. Post-vaccination breadth of spike-specific CD8+ and CD4+ T cell responses was reportedly substantial. Vaccinees showed greater spike-specific TCR breadth than placebo recipients.

For this clone: As yet, its antigen is unknown.

The data were produced by immunoSEQ multiplex PCR, yet TCRdb's version contains in-frame clones alone and is incomplete. The repertoire includes 360,000 or so clones, over 75% of them detected once, and about 3.5% sits in the top ten. The CDR3 totals 12 residues. V lost 2 bases to trimming and J lost 3 bases, with 4 bases between them. CDR1 is SGHVS and CDR2 is FNYEAQ in the germline V gene. Documented treatment: some 20 received Ad26.COV2.S at low or high dose, single or two shots; roughly 5 received placebo; per-sample allocation not given. Sampling happened 63 days after the first vaccine or placebo injection.

The sequence derives from a person aged 18-60 years who received the Ad26.COV2.S COVID-19 vaccine or a placebo. This chain links TRBV7-6 with TRBJ2-5; the D is unclear. The sequencing here drew on peripheral blood, taken in a trial of Ad26.COV2.S vaccine versus placebo. The CDR3 loop reads CASSLTEETQYF. In DNA, the CDR3 is TGTGCCAGCAGCTTAACCGAAGAGACCCAGTACTTC.